The 6 T cell receptor beta chains given below trace back to one sample, sequenced in a study of T cell changes during pregnancy in multiple sclerosis. Sequencing used immunoSEQ multiplex PCR; TCRdb keeps in-frame clones, though not all of them. Of 80,000 to 130,000 clones listed, around 93% are singletons. The material was peripheral blood, obtained before pregnancy. The receptors stem from a female donor with multiple sclerosis, enrolled in a pregnancy study.

This rearrangement joins TRBV5-5 to TRBJ1-1; D not certain. The CDR3 is 12 residues long. Trimming took off 3 bases at V and 7 bases at J, with 10 bases between the two ends. The germline gives CDR1 SGHKS, CDR2 YYEKEE (reference sequence). The CDR3 DNA reads TGTGCCAGCAGCTGGGAGGGTTTTGAAGCTTTCTTT. Residues: CASSWEGFEAFF.

This chain joins TRBV5-1 and TRBJ2-3, with 8 bases that match TRBD2. V gave up 4 bases and J gave up 2 bases; unmatched junction bases: 9. The CDR3 consists of 16 residues. The germline CDR1 and CDR2 sequences are SGHRS and YFSETQ. CDR3 in DNA: TGCGCCAGCAGCCACGTGAGCGGGAGCCCCACAGATACGCAGTATTTT. It yields the protein CASSHVSGSPTDTQYF.

V usage is TRBV7-3 and J usage is TRBJ2-1, with 8 positions matching TRBD2. From germline, CDR1 is SGHTA and CDR2 FQGTGA. The CDR3 spans 14 residues. Trimming at V came to 5 bases and at J to 7 bases, leaving 7 bases not matched to a gene. CDR3: CASSRASGWNEQFF. As DNA, the CDR3 is TGTGCCAGCAGCAGAGCTAGCGGGTGGAATGAGCAGTTCTTC.

This chain uses TRBV4-1 with TRBJ2-7; D is perhaps TRBD2 (5 bases). Per germline, CDR1 MGHRA and CDR2 YSYEKL. With 1 base removed from V and 7 bases from J, the gap between germline ends came to 11 bases. The CDR3 length is 13 residues. CDR3 protein: CASSQGRFKEQYF. For the CDR3, the DNA is TGCGCCAGCAGCCAAGGGAGGTTCAAGGAGCAGTACTTC.

The rearrangement links TRBV6-1 to TRBJ2-7, with TRBD2 as a possible D gene (7 bases). From germline, CDR1 is MNHNS and CDR2 SASEGT. V lost 7 bases, J lost 6 bases, and 16 bases lay in between. This CDR3 spans 13 amino acids. The CDR3 reads CASNWAGEGEQYF. CDR3 bases: TGTGCCAGCAATTGGGCAGGGGAGGGCGAGCAGTACTTC.

V gene TRBV6-6 combines with J gene TRBJ1-1; no definite D call. This CDR3 has 12 residues. The germline V gene has CDR1 MNHNY and CDR2 SVGAGI (reference sequence). The V end lost 8 bases, the J end lost 6 bases, and 13 bases lay between the germline ends. CDR3 DNA sequence: TGTGCCAGCGAGGGAAGGTCGTCTGAAGCTTTCTTT. Translation: CASEGRSSEAFF.